The subject of this entry is one T cell receptor (beta chain). The data derive from a study of CD8 T cells in Susac syndrome. A quantity of roughly 0.5 to 1 ug RNA underwent reverse transcription using random hexamers. From the immunoSEQ multiplex PCR reads, TCRdb called clonotypes with MiXCR, one entry per CDR3 protein. In the table there are more than 55,000 distinct CDR3 sequences, over 90% of which are singletons. Trimming took off 5 bases at V and 10 bases at J, with 15 bases between the two ends. The CDR3 length is 13 residues. Germline values: CDR1 SGHAT, CDR2 FQNNGV. This receptor was taken from a human donor in good health. Material for sequencing was CD8+ T cells from PBMCs. This chain joins TRBV11-2 and TRBJ2-1, with D uncertain. The CDR3 region has the DNA TGTGCCAGCAGCGTAGGTCTGGGTCGGGAGCAGTTCTTC. Translated: CASSVGLGREQFF.